This record covers a single T cell receptor beta chain. Its antigen is still unknown. The sorted regulatory T cells were CD4+, CD25-high and CD127-low, with genomic DNA sequenced. This sample stems from a study of regulatory and conventional T cells in RAG deficiency. V gave up 6 bases and J gave up 5 bases, with 20 bases separating them. Germline assignment: CDR1 MDHEN and CDR2 SYDVKM. The CDR3 runs to 17 residues. Study-level points and caveats: RAG-deficient patients showed markedly lower Shannon entropy and higher Simpson indices than control T-cell subsets. Other subsets showed 9.5 to 10-fold reductions, but Treg unique TCR beta sequences fell 75 to 100-fold in these patients. Omenn patients showed >75% Treg-Tconv overlap and shorter CDR3 lengths.

TCRdb's copy holds only in-frame clones and misses some; the assay was immunoSEQ multiplex PCR. The top ten hold approximately 1.5% of the sample, which has approximately 7,500 clones, around 91% seen once. The sample also formed part of further work on regulatory T cells. Per that study: The primer mix had 52 TRBV and 13 TRBJ primers. Regulatory T cells showed the strongest V-J pair restriction and V/J gene skewing among patient repertoires.

The chain uses TRBV28 and TRBJ2-6; unclear D gene. What was sequenced was CD127- CD25+ CD4+ Tregs sorted from blood. The clonotype comes from a human donor in good health. The CDR3 nucleotides read TGTGCCAGCAGCCGCGTAGCCGCGGTATATTGGGCCAACGTCCTGACTTTC. Its translation is CASSRVAAVYWANVLTF.